This T cell receptor beta chain was identified in a study of blood T cell repertoires in COVID-19. Germline CDR1 KGHSH, CDR2 LQKENI. V lost 5 bases to trimming and J lost 4 bases; unmatched junction nucleotides: 10. The CDR3 extends over 15 amino acids. The method was immunoSEQ multiplex PCR; TCRdb's version includes in-frame clones alone and lacks a portion of them. Of 150,000 to 200,000 clones in the sample, 75% to 85% are singletons; the top ten hold around 15%. Membership in each cohort depended on participant-reported clinical history. Recovery among Cohort 3 donors was established by two negative PCRs, clearance, or symptom resolution.

This receptor was identified in a middle-aged man who had recovered from COVID-19. V gene TRBV18 combines with J gene TRBJ1-1; TRBD1 matches 7 bases. Sequenced material: PBMCs or T cells enriched from blood (not recorded which). Here the CDR3 reads CASSMYEGAGTEAFF. The CDR3 DNA reads as TGTGCCAGCTCAATGTATGAGGGGGCTGGCACTGAAGCTTTCTTT.